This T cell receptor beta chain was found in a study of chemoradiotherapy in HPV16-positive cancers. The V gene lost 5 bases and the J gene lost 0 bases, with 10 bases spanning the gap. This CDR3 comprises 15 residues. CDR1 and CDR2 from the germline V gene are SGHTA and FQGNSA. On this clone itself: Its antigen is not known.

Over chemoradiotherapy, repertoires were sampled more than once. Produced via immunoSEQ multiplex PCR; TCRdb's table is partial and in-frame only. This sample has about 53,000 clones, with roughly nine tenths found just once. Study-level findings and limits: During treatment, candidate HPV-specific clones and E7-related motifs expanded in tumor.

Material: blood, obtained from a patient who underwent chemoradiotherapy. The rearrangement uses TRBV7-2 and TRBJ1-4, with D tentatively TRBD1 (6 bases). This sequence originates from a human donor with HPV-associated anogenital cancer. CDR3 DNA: TGTGCCAGCAGCCGGAGGGGGGCAACTAATGAAAAACTGTTTTTT. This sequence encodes CASSRRGATNEKLFF.